This paragraph reports one TCR beta chain. Its antigen is not known. The data belong to a study of T cell responses to AZD1222 COVID-19 vaccine. Study-level findings and limits: Scientists sampled the repertoires only once the peak T cell response had passed.

CDR3 length equals 13 residues. V shed 2 bases and J shed 12 bases, with 17 bases lying between them. Germline V CDR1 and CDR2: MDHEN, SYDVKM. Method: immunoSEQ multiplex PCR; TCRdb's copy keeps in-frame clones and lacks some. The table lists about 100,000 clones, roughly 90% of them singletons. The gene calls are TRBV28 and TRBJ2-7; TRBD2 is a possible D gene (6 bases). Sequenced here: peripheral blood, sampled on day 0 of AZD1222 vaccination. The TCR sequence derives from an adult in good health. This CDR3 reads CASSLSTGELGYF. The CDR3 nucleotides are TGTGCCAGCAGTTTAAGTACGGGGGAGCTGGGGTACTTC.